One and the same sample provided the 24 T cell receptor beta chains below, sequenced in a study of T cells in narcolepsy. Some clones are missing from TCRdb's copy, which holds only in-frame ones; the method was immunoSEQ multiplex PCR. The profile covers fewer than 35,000 clones, with roughly four fifths appearing a single time and around 2.6% taken by the ten largest. Input material: CD45RA- memory CD4+ T cells from PBMCs. These receptor sequences come from a human donor with narcolepsy.

The V and J genes are TRBV5-1 and TRBJ2-3; TRBD1 might be the D (7 bases). The V end was cut by 0 bases, the J end by 6 bases, with 20 bases between. The CDR3 spans 17 residues. Germline V CDR1 and CDR2: SGHRS, YFSETQ. The CDR3 coding sequence is TGCGCCAGCAGCTTGGACTTAGGAGGGGGCGCGCGGGATACGCAGTATTTT. Amino acid sequence: CASSLDLGGGARDTQYF.

The rearrangement links TRBV9 to TRBJ2-1, with TRBD2 matching 10 bases. This CDR3 is built from 16 residues. Germline V gene sequence: CDR1 SGDLS, CDR2 YYNGEE. The V gene end was trimmed by 0 bases and the J gene end by 6 bases; junction bases not matched to a gene: 6. The CDR3 DNA is TGTGCCAGCAGCGTAGTAGGAGCGGGGGGGCTCAATGAGCAGTTCTTC. Protein product: CASSVVGAGGLNEQFF.

The chain couples TRBV18 to TRBJ2-7, with 9 nucleotides matching TRBD1. Germline V gene lookup returns CDR1 KGHSH and CDR2 LQKENI. The V gene end was trimmed by 2 bases and the J gene end by 6 bases; junction bases not matched to a gene: 8. CDR3 length: 15 residues. The CDR3: CASSPGDRAGGEQYF. As DNA, the CDR3 is TGTGCCAGCTCACCAGGGGACAGGGCAGGTGGCGAGCAGTACTTC.

The chain couples TRBV28 to TRBJ2-1, with 12 nucleotides matching TRBD2. Trimming removed 4 bases from V and 5 bases from J; junction bases left unmatched: 6. This CDR3 comprises 16 residues. CDR1 is MDHEN, CDR2 SYDVKM, per germline. The DNA for the CDR3 is TGTGCCAGCAGTTCTAGACTAGCGGGAGTAGACAATGAGCAGTTCTTC. It specifies CASSSRLAGVDNEQFF.

V usage is TRBV9 and J usage is TRBJ2-7; 7 bases are shared with TRBD2. From germline, CDR1 is SGDLS and CDR2 YYNGEE. Trimming took 1 base from V and 5 from J; bases not matched to a gene: 9. The CDR3 runs 15 residues. The CDR3 coding sequence is TGTGCCAGCAGCGTATGGGGCGGGAGAACGGACGAGCAGTACTTC. Encoded protein: CASSVWGGRTDEQYF.

The V call is TRBV13, the J call TRBJ1-4; possible D gene TRBD1, 6 bases. The ends were cut back, 4 bases at V and 3 bases at J, with 12 bases in the middle. The CDR3 is 15 residues long. The germline gives CDR1 PRHDT, CDR2 FYEKMQ (reference sequence). The CDR3: CASSSRTGSNEKLFF. DNA of the CDR3: TGTGCCAGCAGCTCAAGAACAGGGTCTAATGAAAAACTGTTTTTT.

A single count supports this clone. Mismatch with germline at one junction end may stem from a read error. V and J are TRBV6-6 and TRBJ1-4, with D possibly being TRBD1 (5 bases). CDR1 and CDR2 (germline): MNHNY, SVGAGI (reference sequence). This CDR3 has 13 residues. In DNA, the CDR3 is TGCGCCAGCGGGTTCCGGGGCAATGAAAAACTGTTTTTT. Residues: CASGFRGNEKLFF.

V is TRBV7-2 and J is TRBJ2-3, with 7 bases fitting TRBD2. V lost 4 bases, J lost 9 bases, and 13 bases stayed unmatched. CDR1 is SGHTA, CDR2 FQGNSA, per germline. The CDR3 is 15 amino acids. CDR3 nucleotides: TGTGCCAGCAGCTCGACGGGGGGACGTTCCCCCACGCAGTATTTT. Its protein is CASSSTGGRSPTQYF.

V is TRBV29-1 and J is TRBJ1-1; D not resolved. The CDR3 runs 11 residues. Germline V gene data show CDR1 as SQVTM and CDR2 as ANQGSEA. The germline V and J ends were trimmed by 6 bases and 1 base, with 6 bases remaining between them. As DNA, the CDR3 is TGCAGCGTCCAAAAGAACACTGAAGCTTTCTTT. Translating it yields CSVQKNTEAFF.

The chain joins TRBV18 to TRBJ1-2; 8 bases are shared with TRBD1. This CDR3 contains 16 residues. The V segment lost 3 bases and the J segment 7 bases; nucleotides outside the gene matches: 13. CDR1 KGHSH and CDR2 LQKENI come from the germline V gene. In nucleotides, the CDR3 is TGTGCCAGCTCACCCCGACAGGGGAGGAGTGACGGTGGCTACACCTTC. This codes for CASSPRQGRSDGGYTF.

The rearrangement joins TRBV27 to TRBJ1-5; 7 positions match TRBD1. The CDR3 is 16 amino acids. The ends lost 6 bases at V and 4 bases at J; junction bases unmatched: 12. Germline V gene lookup returns CDR1 MNHEY and CDR2 SMNVEV (reference sequence). CDR3 loop: CASSPGGQPLNQPQHF. The CDR3 bases are TGTGCCAGCAGCCCCGGGGGACAGCCGTTGAATCAGCCCCAGCATTTT.

The chain links TRBV19 to TRBJ1-5, with 7 nucleotides matching TRBD1. The ends lost 9 bases at V and 3 bases at J; junction bases unmatched: 8. This CDR3 region has 14 residues. Germline CDR1 and CDR2: LNHDA and SQIVND (reference sequence). The CDR3 sequence: CASLGQPANQPQHF. In DNA form, the CDR3 reads TGTGCCAGCCTGGGACAGCCGGCCAATCAGCCCCAGCATTTT. Full variable domain (missing parts from reference TRBV19 and TRBJ1-5): DGGITQSPKYLFRKEGQNVTLSCEQNLNHDAMYWYRQDPGQGLRLIYYSQIVNDFQKGDIAEGYSVSREKKESFPLTVTSAQKNPTAFYLCASLGQPANQPQHFGDGTRLSIL.

This sequence joins TRBV7-6 and TRBJ1-5; D remains unclear. CDR3 size: 14 residues. V dropped 0 bases and J dropped 7 bases, with 10 bases sitting between them. CDR1 and CDR2 (germline): SGHVS, FNYEAQ. The CDR3 DNA reads TGTGCCAGCAGCTTAGCGTTGGGTGGGCAGCCCCAGCATTTT. Amino acid sequence: CASSLALGGQPQHF.

DNA of the CDR3: TGTGCCAGCAGGGACTCTGGAAACACCATATATTTT. It is translated as CASRDSGNTIYF. The V call is TRBV28, the J call TRBJ1-3, with D uncertain. The V and J ends lost 6 bases and 0 bases respectively, with 3 bases between them. The CDR3 is made up of 12 amino acids. From germline, CDR1 is MDHEN and CDR2 SYDVKM.

This chain joins TRBV19 and TRBJ2-3, with D perhaps being TRBD1 or TRBD2 (7 bases each). V lost 5 bases to trimming and J lost 3 bases, with 21 bases between them. CDR1 and CDR2 (germline): LNHDA, SQIVND (reference sequence). This CDR3 comprises 17 residues. The CDR3 sequence: CASSPTGGPGGTDTQYF. The DNA of the CDR3 is TGTGCCAGTAGTCCCACGGGAGGCCCAGGGGGGACAGATACGCAGTATTTT.

The chain carries TRBV28 and TRBJ1-1, with a possible D match to TRBD1 (5 bases). The CDR3 runs to 13 residues. V was clipped by 5 bases and J by 2 bases, with 9 bases between them. Germline V lookup: CDR1 MDHEN, CDR2 SYDVKM. The chain's CDR3 is CASSVQGNTEAFF. DNA of the CDR3: TGTGCCAGCAGTGTTCAGGGTAACACTGAAGCTTTCTTT.

The CDR3: CASRSGGPQGNTIYF. The DNA of the CDR3 is TGTGCCAGCAGGTCCGGGGGCCCCCAAGGAAACACCATATATTTT. The J gene is TRBJ1-3, the V gene TRBV7-2, with D possibly TRBD1 on 6 matching bases. With 6 bases removed from V and 4 bases from J, the gap between germline ends came to 16 bases. The length of the CDR3 is 15 residues. CDR1 and CDR2 from the germline V gene are SGHTA and FQGNSA.

The V gene is TRBV5-6, the J gene TRBJ2-1; TRBD1 matches 7 bases. CDR3 length: 13 amino acids. CDR1 is SGHDT and CDR2 is YYEEEE in the germline V gene. The V gene end was trimmed by 7 bases and the J gene end by 2 bases; junction bases not matched to a gene: 3. CDR3 protein: CASDRVPYNEQFF. For the CDR3, the DNA is TGTGCCAGCGACAGGGTACCCTACAATGAGCAGTTCTTC. The variable domain in full, with the rest retrieved from reference TRBV5-6 and TRBJ2-1, is DAGVTQSPTHLIKTRGQQVTLRCSPKSGHDTVSWYQQALGQGPQFIFQYYEEEERQRGNFPDRFSGHQFPNYSSELNVNALLLGDSALYLCASDRVPYNEQFFGPGTRLTVL.

This rearrangement joins TRBV9 to TRBJ2-7; 9 bases agree with TRBD1. V dropped 3 bases and J dropped 3; count of bases not matched to a gene: 7. The CDR3 covers 15 residues. The V gene's germline CDR1 is SGDLS and CDR2 YYNGEE. CDR3 in amino acids: CASSGPGTGIYEQYF. The CDR3 DNA sequence: TGTGCCAGCAGCGGTCCTGGGACAGGGATCTACGAGCAGTACTTC.

The chain joins TRBV19 to TRBJ2-3; 9 nucleotides agree with TRBD2. The CDR3 is made up of 16 amino acids. J was trimmed by 2 bases and V by 6 bases; bases with no gene match: 9. Germline values: CDR1 LNHDA, CDR2 SQIVND (reference sequence). CDR3 sequence: CASRDRGTSPTDTQYF. The CDR3 DNA is TGTGCCAGTAGGGATCGGGGGACTAGCCCCACAGATACGCAGTATTTT.

The rearrangement joins TRBV5-1 to TRBJ2-2; 8 bases map to TRBD1. The ends lost 2 bases at V and 7 bases at J; junction bases unmatched: 19. Germline CDR1 reads SGHRS; CDR2 reads YFSETQ. The CDR3 has 19 amino acids. The CDR3 DNA is TGCGCCAGCAGCTTCCGTGACAGGGGTACGCCTGAGGGAGGCGGGGAGCTGTTTTTT. Its translation is CASSFRDRGTPEGGGELFF.

CDR3 coding DNA: TGTGCCAGTTCCGAGGGAATGAACACTGAAGCTTTCTTT. Translating gives CASSEGMNTEAFF. The chain links TRBV9 to TRBJ1-1; no reliable D call. Trimming removed 8 bases from V and 0 bases from J, with 11 bases in between. Germline loops: CDR1 SGDLS, CDR2 YYNGEE. This CDR3 region has 13 residues.

This sequence joins TRBV18 and TRBJ1-1; possibly TRBD1 for D (5 bases). Germline V CDR1 and CDR2: KGHSH, LQKENI. Trimming removed 3 bases from V and 4 bases from J, with 15 bases in between. CDR3 length: 15 amino acids. The CDR3 nucleotides are TGTGCCAGCTCACCTGGTATGCCGGGGACCACTGAAGCTTTCTTT. As protein: CASSPGMPGTTEAFF.

The gene calls are TRBV9 and TRBJ2-3; D ambiguous. CDR3 length: 14 residues. Germline CDR1 and CDR2: SGDLS and YYNGEE. V lost 0 bases and J lost 2, with 7 bases in between. The CDR3 protein is CASSVEGITDTQYF. The CDR3 DNA is TGTGCCAGCAGCGTAGAAGGGATCACAGATACGCAGTATTTT. Filled out from reference TRBV9 and TRBJ2-3, the complete variable domain reads DSGVTQTPKHLITATGQRVTLRCSPRSGDLSVYWYQQSLDQGLQFLIQYYNGEERAKGNILERFSAQQFPDLHSELNLSSLELGDSALYFCASSVEGITDTQYFGPGTRLTVL.